Given below is one TCR beta chain in context. As yet, its antigen is unknown. TCRdb called the RT-PCR reads again in MiXCR, with one record for every CDR3 protein. The data contain around 790,000 distinct CDR3 sequences, around 20% of them singletons. The entry originates in a study of response to subunit inactivated influenza vaccine. Broader study findings: With each seasonal influenza vaccination, the authors suggested, few new T cells are recruited.

The specimen comprised PBMCs from blood, sampled about 5 days after vaccination. This sequence originates from a man aged 45-60 years who received an inactivated influenza vaccine.

The CDR3 DNA is TGTGCCAGCAGCTCCAGGGGTAGATTCCCCTACGAGCAGTACTTC. As protein: CASSSRGRFPYEQYF. The chain joins TRBV7-6 to TRBJ2-7, with D perhaps TRBD1 (6 bases). Germline-derived CDR1 and CDR2 are SGHVS and FNYEAQ. The CDR3 spans 15 residues. The germline V and J ends were trimmed by 4 bases and 2 bases, with 15 bases remaining between them.